The 22 T cell receptor beta chains below all came from one sample that was sequenced in a study of shared clonotypes between healthy human individuals. Profiling relied on immunoSEQ multiplex PCR, and the TCRdb table lists in-frame clones only, not all of them. The sample records hundreds of thousands of clones, about 80% being singletons. The sample taken for sequencing was PBMCs. The receptors here all came from a woman aged 40 to 55 in good health. Some clones in this sample may be carry-over from other donors' samples.

The chain couples TRBV5-1 to TRBJ2-1; perhaps TRBD2 as D (6 bases). Germline CDR1 and CDR2: SGHRS and YFSETQ. V lost 0 bases and J lost 3, with 13 bases in between. CDR3 length: 16 residues. The DNA of the CDR3 is TGCGCCAGCAGCTTGGCCATTCAGGGAGGCTACAATGAGCAGTTCTTC. Residues: CASSLAIQGGYNEQFF.

The sample holds a few counts of this clone. The identical CDR3 is also encoded by other nucleotide sequences in the sample. The chain combines TRBV15 with TRBJ2-2; D is unresolved. The CDR3 contains 13 residues. The germline gives CDR1 LNHNV, CDR2 YYDKDF (reference sequence). The V end was cut by 0 bases, the J end by 4 bases, with 3 bases between. CDR3 coding DNA: TGTGCCACCAGCAGAGATCGCACCGGGGAGCTGTTTTTT. Translating gives CATSRDRTGELFF.

Worth noting for this clone: A far more abundant clone sits one base away, making this likely a read error. The chain joins TRBV30 to TRBJ2-7, with 8 bases matching TRBD1. CDR1 and CDR2 (germline): GTSNPN, SVGIG (reference sequence). The ends lost 1 base at V and 0 bases at J; junction bases unmatched: 8. CDR3 length equals 16 residues. The CDR3 reads CAWSALTGVHSYEQYF. CDR3 DNA sequence: TGTGCCTGGAGTGCCTTGACAGGGGTCCACTCCTACGAGCAGTACTTC.

This clone was seen more than once but under ten times. The rearrangement links TRBV2 to TRBJ2-1, with D tentatively TRBD2 (6 bases). Germline V gene lookup returns CDR1 SNHLY and CDR2 FYNNEI. CDR3 size: 14 residues. Trimming shortened V by 8 bases and J by 5 bases, and 16 bases separated the two germline ends. The DNA of the CDR3 is TGTGCCAGCGTGGCGGGAAATTGGGACAATGAGCAGTTCTTC. Protein: CASVAGNWDNEQFF. Based on the CDR3 plus reference TRBV2 and TRBJ2-1, the full variable domain is EPEVTQTPSHQVTQMGQEVILRCVPISNHLYFYWYRQILGQKVEFLVSFYNNEISEKSEIFDDQFSVERPDGSNFTLKIRSTKLEDSAMYFCASVAGNWDNEQFFGPGTRLTVL.

About this clone itself: This may be a read error, as it is one base from a much larger clone. This rearrangement joins TRBV7-9 to TRBJ2-3; D not resolved. There are 11 residues in the CDR3. The ends were cut back, 5 bases at V and 2 bases at J, with 2 bases in the middle. Per germline, CDR1 SEHNR and CDR2 FQNEAQ (reference sequence). The DNA for the CDR3 is TGTGCCAGCAGCGTCACAGATACGCAGTATTTT. This sequence encodes CASSVTDTQYF.

The chain is built from TRBV7-3 and TRBJ1-1; D may be TRBD1 (5 bases). Looked up from germline, CDR1 is SGHTA and CDR2 is FQGTGA. Trimming removed 4 bases from V and 4 bases from J, with 10 bases in between. This CDR3 region has 13 residues. The CDR3 is CASSSTGLTEAFF. In DNA form, the CDR3 reads TGTGCCAGCAGCTCGACGGGGCTCACTGAAGCTTTCTTT. The full variable domain, in which reference TRBV7-3 and TRBJ1-1 provide the parts outside the CDR3, is GAGVSQTPSNKVTEKGKYVELRCDPISGHTALYWYRQSLGQGPEFLIYFQGTGAADDSGLPNDRFFAVRPEGSVSTLKIQRTERGDSAVYLCASSSTGLTEAFFGQGTRLTVV.

The V and J genes are TRBV5-6 and TRBJ1-2; perhaps TRBD1 as D (5 bases). The germline V gene has CDR1 SGHDT and CDR2 YYEEEE. The CDR3 is 13 amino acids. V lost 3 bases to trimming and J lost 8 bases, with 14 bases between them. The CDR3 loop reads CASSSWSGRGYTF. CDR3 nucleotides: TGTGCCAGCAGCTCGTGGTCAGGGAGAGGCTACACCTTC.

The chain employs TRBV23-1 and TRBJ2-7, with a weak D call TRBD2 (9 bases). TRBV23-1 is identified as an open reading frame with a role that is uncertain. V lost 7 bases and J lost 2, with 30 bases in between. The CDR3 is 19 amino acids. The CDR3 sequence is CASIRDRTIGLAFAYEQYF. CDR3 DNA: TGCGCCAGCATCCGGGACAGGACCATCGGACTAGCGTTTGCCTACGAGCAGTACTTC.

The V call is TRBV5-1, the J call TRBJ1-4; D remains ambiguous. Germline loops: CDR1 SGHRS, CDR2 YFSETQ. V was shortened by 0 bases and J by 4 bases, with 13 bases between the two germline ends. The CDR3 covers 16 residues. CDR3 DNA: TGCGCCAGCAGCTTGGGTCCTACGGGGTTTAATGAAAAACTGTTTTTT. Translated, it gives CASSLGPTGFNEKLFF.

The chain employs TRBV28 and TRBJ2-7, with 10 bases that match TRBD1. The CDR3 runs 18 residues. V lost 6 bases to trimming and J lost 0 bases; unmatched junction nucleotides: 14. Germline CDR1 is MDHEN and CDR2 is SYDVKM. The CDR3 region is CASRKDRGRIKDSYEQYF. Written as DNA, the CDR3 is TGTGCCAGCAGGAAAGACAGGGGGCGCATTAAGGACTCCTACGAGCAGTACTTC. Using reference TRBV28 and TRBJ2-7 for the parts outside the CDR3, the full variable domain is DVKVTQSSRYLVKRTGEKVFLECVQDMDHENMFWYRQDPGLGLRLIYFSYDVKMKEKGDIPEGYSVSREKKERFSLILESASTNQTSMYLCASRKDRGRIKDSYEQYFGPGTRLTVT.

This chain links TRBV19 with TRBJ1-1, with unresolved D. Germline CDR1 LNHDA, CDR2 SQIVND (reference sequence). Trimming shortened V by 1 base and J by 4 bases, and 7 bases separated the two germline ends. The CDR3 spans 13 residues. Here the CDR3 reads CASSIVGATEAFF. In DNA, the CDR3 is TGTGCCAGTAGTATAGTCGGAGCCACTGAAGCTTTCTTT.

This clone was counted only a few times. The chain couples TRBV18 to TRBJ1-2; D is undetermined. CDR3 length equals 13 residues. Germline V gives CDR1 KGHSH, CDR2 LQKENI. The V and J ends lost 3 bases and 8 bases respectively, with 13 bases between them. The CDR3 here is CASSPPFQWGYTF. CDR3 nucleotides: TGTGCCAGCTCACCGCCGTTCCAGTGGGGCTACACCTTC.

The chain couples TRBV2 to TRBJ1-4, with 7 positions matching TRBD1. In germline, CDR1 is SNHLY, CDR2 FYNNEI. The CDR3 has 15 amino acids. V shed 3 bases, J shed 7 bases, and the junction held 8 bases outside the gene matches. The CDR3 here is CASSDTGTVREKLFF. The DNA of the CDR3 is TGTGCCAGCAGTGATACCGGGACAGTGCGTGAAAAACTGTTTTTT.

The V gene is TRBV7-8, the J gene TRBJ1-5; D is unresolved. The V gene's germline CDR1 is SGHVS and CDR2 FQNEAQ. The length of the CDR3 is 13 residues. Between the trimmed V and J ends, which lost 3 bases and 5 bases, there was a span of 8 bases. CDR3: CASSFLPHQPQHF. The CDR3 DNA reads TGTGCCAGCAGCTTCCTTCCCCATCAGCCCCAGCATTTT.

This clone was counted between two and nine times. The gene calls are TRBV2 and TRBJ1-1; D is possibly TRBD1 (6 bases). Germline V gene sequence: CDR1 SNHLY, CDR2 FYNNEI. Trimming removed 2 bases from V and 4 bases from J, with 8 bases in between. This CDR3 has 13 amino acids. DNA for the CDR3: TGTGCCAGCAGTGAATCCAGGGGCACTGAAGCTTTCTTT. This gives the protein CASSESRGTEAFF.

This clone was seen at least ten times. The V and J genes are TRBV11-2 and TRBJ2-7, with TRBD1 identical over 7 bases. Germline V gene sequence: CDR1 SGHAT, CDR2 FQNNGV. Trimming cost V 5 bases and J 2 bases; bases outside gene matches: 9. The CDR3 covers 15 residues. The CDR3 protein is CASSKTGTDTYEQYF. The DNA for the CDR3 is TGTGCCAGCAGCAAAACCGGGACAGACACCTACGAGCAGTACTTC.

The chain joins TRBV18 to TRBJ1-2; the match to TRBD1 covers 10 bases. Germline-derived CDR1 and CDR2 are KGHSH and LQKENI. The CDR3 consists of 15 residues. Unmatched junction bases numbered 11, after V lost 2 bases and J lost 11 bases. The chain's CDR3 is CASSPRQGALGVYTF. In nucleotides, the CDR3 is TGTGCCAGCTCACCAAGACAGGGGGCCCTGGGTGTTTACACCTTC.

The chain carries TRBV15 and TRBJ2-7; no reliable D call. The CDR3 runs to 12 residues. Germline V gene sequence: CDR1 LNHNV, CDR2 YYDKDF (reference sequence). Trimming shortened V by 1 base and J by 5 bases, and 6 bases separated the two germline ends. The CDR3 reads CATSRGAHEQYF. The CDR3 nucleotides are TGTGCCACCAGCAGAGGGGCTCACGAGCAGTACTTC.

The chain uses TRBV7-7 and TRBJ2-7, with a possible D match to TRBD2 (5 bases). Trimming took 5 bases from V and 1 from J, leaving 12 bases between them. Germline CDR1 is SSHAT and CDR2 is FNYEAQ (reference sequence). The CDR3 totals 14 residues. The CDR3 DNA reads as TGTGCCAGCAGCCGAAACCCGGGGTCCTACGAGCAGTACTTC. Its translation is CASSRNPGSYEQYF.

This clone was seen more than once but under ten times. J is TRBJ1-2 and V is TRBV6-1; unclear D gene. The CDR3 consists of 12 residues. The germline V gene has CDR1 MNHNS and CDR2 SASEGT. Deletions cut 6 bases from V and 3 bases from J, with 8 bases between. The CDR3 region is CASRRVDYGYTF. The CDR3 DNA reads as TGTGCCAGCAGGAGGGTAGACTATGGCTACACCTTC.

The rearrangement uses TRBV19 and TRBJ2-7, with a tentative D call TRBD2 (5 bases). Trimming left V 5 bases short and J 3 bases short, with 14 bases between. The CDR3 consists of 14 residues. The germline gives CDR1 LNHDA, CDR2 SQIVND (reference sequence). The CDR3 DNA reads TGTGCCAGTAGTGTAGGACTCGACTTCTACGAGCAGTACTTC. Protein product: CASSVGLDFYEQYF.

The CDR3 sequence is CASKAGRNSPLHF. The CDR3 DNA reads as TGCGCCAGCAAGGCGGGACGGAATTCACCCCTCCACTTT. The V gene is TRBV5-1, the J gene TRBJ1-6; a possible D gene is TRBD1 (5 bases). This CDR3 is 13 amino acids long. CDR1 SGHRS and CDR2 YFSETQ come from the germline V gene. Trimming cost V 6 bases and J 7 bases, with 11 bases left between them.